Listed below are T cell receptor beta chains from one sample, sequenced in a study of molecular identifiers for immune sequencing clone quantification. Each CDR3 protein is one row after TCRdb ran MiXCR on the PCR reads. The sample has about 630,000 distinct CDR3 sequences, 25% seen once. Sample: naive CD8+ T cells from blood, with Jurkat cell RNA spiked in. Receptors originate from a human donor in good health. Some libraries in this study had Jurkat cell RNA spiked in. Each CDR3 is given with its conserved first and last residue. The D gene is left open where the match is weak. Expanded clones get a size class; other rows say once, few or many, or leave the size out.

CDR3 DNA: TGCGCCAGCAGCCAAGAGGCGGGCTGGGACCAGCCCCAGCATTTT; CDR3 protein: CASSQEAGWDQPQHF; J gene: TRBJ1-5; clone size: many; D gene: .; V gene: TRBV4-3
CDR3 DNA: TGTGCCAGCAGTTACGGGGCCGCCGGGGAGCTGTTTTTT; CDR3 protein: CASSYGAAGELFF; J gene: TRBJ2-2; clone size: many; D gene: .; V gene: TRBV6-5
CDR3 DNA: TGTGCCAGCAAGGGGGCAGCTTTCTTT; CDR3 protein: CASKGAAFF; J gene: TRBJ1-1; clone size: .; D gene: TRBD1; V gene: TRBV6-1
CDR3 DNA: TGTGCCAGCAGCTTGTTCCGGACTAGCGGGGTGGAAGAGACCCAGTACTTC; CDR3 protein: CASSLFRTSGVEETQYF; J gene: TRBJ2-5; clone size: many; D gene: TRBD2; V gene: TRBV5-6
CDR3 DNA: TGCAGTGCTAGGGAGACGGGACTAGCGGTTTCCTACGAGCAGTACTTC; CDR3 protein: CSARETGLAVSYEQYF; J gene: TRBJ2-7; clone size: few; D gene: TRBD2; V gene: TRBV20-1
CDR3 DNA: TGTGCCAGCAGTTACGATACAGAAACTAGCACAGATACGCAGTATTTT; CDR3 protein: CASSYDTETSTDTQYF; J gene: TRBJ2-3; clone size: .; D gene: .; V gene: TRBV6-2/TRBV6-3
CDR3 DNA: TGTGCCAGCAGCCCCTATTCAGTCGCGAACACCGGGGAGCTGTTTTTT; CDR3 protein: CASSPYSVANTGELFF; J gene: TRBJ2-2; clone size: many; D gene: .; V gene: TRBV12-3/TRBV12-4
CDR3 DNA: TGTGCCAGCAGCTCCCCGGCAGGGGTAGACACCGGGGAGCTGTTTTTT; CDR3 protein: CASSSPAGVDTGELFF; J gene: TRBJ2-2; clone size: .; D gene: .; V gene: TRBV11-2
CDR3 DNA: TGTGCCAGCAGCTTAAACGGGCCGTCCTACGAGCAGTACTTC; CDR3 protein: CASSLNGPSYEQYF; J gene: TRBJ2-7; clone size: many; D gene: .; V gene: TRBV27
CDR3 DNA: TGCGCCAGCAGCTTGCTCAGAGACACTGAAGCTTTCTTT; CDR3 protein: CASSLLRDTEAFF; J gene: TRBJ1-1; clone size: many; D gene: .; V gene: TRBV5-1
CDR3 DNA: TGCGCCAGCAGCCAAGATCCGCCGAGCTCCTACAATGAGCAGTTCTTC; CDR3 protein: CASSQDPPSSYNEQFF; J gene: TRBJ2-1; clone size: many; D gene: .; V gene: TRBV4-3
CDR3 DNA: TGCAGTGCTGGGACATCAGGACCGATGAAGGAGCAGTACTTC; CDR3 protein: CSAGTSGPMKEQYF; J gene: TRBJ2-7; clone size: many; D gene: .; V gene: TRBV20-1
CDR3 DNA: TGTGCCAGCAGTTACCGACCGTCAGAGACCCAGTACTTC; CDR3 protein: CASSYRPSETQYF; J gene: TRBJ2-5; clone size: many; D gene: .; V gene: TRBV6-5
CDR3 DNA: TGTGCCTACGACAGCCTTAACACTGAAGCTTTCTTT; CDR3 protein: CAYDSLNTEAFF; J gene: TRBJ1-1; clone size: few; D gene: .; V gene: TRBV30
CDR3 DNA: TGTGCCAGCAGCTGGGGGGCAAAGGACTACGAGCAGTACTTC; CDR3 protein: CASSWGAKDYEQYF; J gene: TRBJ2-7; clone size: .; D gene: .; V gene: TRBV5-6
CDR3 DNA: TGTGCCAGCAGCTTGGTGGCCGGGACAGGACATTACGAGCAGTACTTC; CDR3 protein: CASSLVAGTGHYEQYF; J gene: TRBJ2-7; clone size: many; D gene: TRBD1; V gene: TRBV5-6
CDR3 DNA: TGTGCCAGCAGGGGGCTGGGCGGGGGGGCCGCAGATACGCAGTATTTT; CDR3 protein: CASRGLGGGAADTQYF; J gene: TRBJ2-3; clone size: many; D gene: TRBD2; V gene: TRBV12-3/TRBV12-4
CDR3 DNA: TGTGCCTGGAGTGTAACTAGCGGGGGGTTCGCTGAGCAGTACTTC; CDR3 protein: CAWSVTSGGFAEQYF; J gene: TRBJ2-7; clone size: .; D gene: TRBD2; V gene: TRBV30
CDR3 DNA: TGTGCCAGCAGCTCAGATAGCGGGGGGGCCGGAAACATTCAGTACTTC; CDR3 protein: CASSSDSGGAGNIQYF; J gene: TRBJ2-4; clone size: .; D gene: TRBD2; V gene: TRBV9
CDR3 DNA: TGTGCCAGCAGCACGACGGGGGGGCGGGCAGATACGCAGTATTTT; CDR3 protein: CASSTTGGRADTQYF; J gene: TRBJ2-3; clone size: many; D gene: TRBD2; V gene: TRBV11-2
CDR3 DNA: TGTGCCAGCAGTTACTCGGCCAGCGGGGGTACAAAAAGGAACACCGGGGAGCTGTTTTTT; CDR3 protein: CASSYSASGGTKRNTGELFF; J gene: TRBJ2-2; clone size: few; D gene: TRBD2; V gene: TRBV6-5
CDR3 DNA: TGTGCCTGGAGTAGGGACACTCTCTACGAGCAGTACTTC; CDR3 protein: CAWSRDTLYEQYF; J gene: TRBJ2-7; clone size: many; D gene: .; V gene: TRBV30
CDR3 DNA: TGTGCCAGCAGCTCATCAGCCCAAGGCTCGGGGGCAGGCTATGGCTACACCTTC; CDR3 protein: CASSSSAQGSGAGYGYTF; J gene: TRBJ1-2; clone size: many; D gene: .; V gene: TRBV7-9
CDR3 DNA: TGTGCCAGCAGTTCGGTGATGGGCTCCTACGAGCAGTACTTC; CDR3 protein: CASSSVMGSYEQYF; J gene: TRBJ2-7; clone size: few; D gene: .; V gene: TRBV27
CDR3 DNA: TGTGCCAGCAGCTTAGCCCCAGGCCGGGACAGTATCCAAGAGACCCAGTACTTC; CDR3 protein: CASSLAPGRDSIQETQYF; J gene: TRBJ2-5; clone size: many; D gene: TRBD1; V gene: TRBV7-8
CDR3 DNA: TGTGCCAGCAGTTACTCGACCCTTGGTAATGAAAAACTGTTTTTT; CDR3 protein: CASSYSTLGNEKLFF; J gene: TRBJ1-4; clone size: many; D gene: .; V gene: TRBV6-5
CDR3 DNA: TGTGCCAGCAGCCAAGATCCCCAGCGGGGAAATTTCGTTACGCAGTATTTT; CDR3 protein: CASSQDPQRGNFVTQYF; J gene: TRBJ2-3; clone size: .; D gene: TRBD2; V gene: TRBV14
CDR3 DNA: TGTGCCAGCAGTATACCAGCGGGTGGCGGGGAGCTGTTTTTT; CDR3 protein: CASSIPAGGGELFF; J gene: TRBJ2-2; clone size: .; D gene: .; V gene: TRBV6-2/TRBV6-3
CDR3 DNA: TGTGCCAGCAGCTCTAGGACAGGGGCCGGATACAATGAGCAGTTCTTC; CDR3 protein: CASSSRTGAGYNEQFF; J gene: TRBJ2-1; clone size: .; D gene: TRBD1; V gene: TRBV7-9
CDR3 DNA: TGTGCCAGCAGTCATTCCCGGGACAGTCTCGGCACCTTC; CDR3 protein: CASSHSRDSLGTF; J gene: TRBJ1-2; clone size: many; D gene: TRBD1; V gene: TRBV3-1
CDR3 DNA: TGCGCCAGCAGTCAAATCGGGACACCCGATTCACCCCCCCACTTT; CDR3 protein: CASSQIGTPDSPPHF; J gene: TRBJ1-6; clone size: .; D gene: .; V gene: TRBV23-1
CDR3 DNA: TGCAGTGCTAGAGATCTGTCGGGGTCCCACGAGCAGTACTTC; CDR3 protein: CSARDLSGSHEQYF; J gene: TRBJ2-7; clone size: many; D gene: .; V gene: TRBV20-1
CDR3 DNA: TGCAGTGCTAGAGATCTGACGGCCAACCCTAATACGCGGTATTTT; CDR3 protein: CSARDLTANPNTRYF; J gene: TRBJ2-3; clone size: .; D gene: .; V gene: TRBV20-1
CDR3 DNA: TGCGCCAGCAGCCAGAGTGGGGGACGGAACACCGGGGAGCTGTTTTTT; CDR3 protein: CASSQSGGRNTGELFF; J gene: TRBJ2-2; clone size: few; D gene: .; V gene: TRBV4-1
CDR3 DNA: TGTGCCAGCAGCTTGGAACAGGGGGTCACTGAAGCTTTCTTT; CDR3 protein: CASSLEQGVTEAFF; J gene: TRBJ1-1; clone size: many; D gene: TRBD1; V gene: TRBV5-6
CDR3 DNA: TGTGCCAGCAGTGCCTTTACAGGGTCCCTCTACGAGCAGTACTTC; CDR3 protein: CASSAFTGSLYEQYF; J gene: TRBJ2-7; clone size: .; D gene: .; V gene: TRBV28
CDR3 DNA: TGTGCCTGGAGTGCCTCTCTCTTTACGGATTACTCCTACGAGCAGTACTTC; CDR3 protein: CAWSASLFTDYSYEQYF; J gene: TRBJ2-7; clone size: .; D gene: .; V gene: TRBV30
CDR3 DNA: TGTGCCAGCAGAGGACAGGGGATCACTGAAGCTTTCTTT; CDR3 protein: CASRGQGITEAFF; J gene: TRBJ1-1; clone size: .; D gene: TRBD1; V gene: TRBV12-3/TRBV12-4
CDR3 DNA: TGTGCCAGCAGCCCCCAGGGAGGGTTAAATGAAAAACTGTTTTTT; CDR3 protein: CASSPQGGLNEKLFF; J gene: TRBJ1-4; clone size: many; D gene: .; V gene: TRBV12-3/TRBV12-4
CDR3 DNA: TGCGCCAGCAGGGACGGGACAGGGGGCACTGAAGCTTTCTTT; CDR3 protein: CASRDGTGGTEAFF; J gene: TRBJ1-1; clone size: few; D gene: TRBD1; V gene: TRBV10-2
CDR3 DNA: TGTGCCAGCAGCCTAGATTATAGGGGCGAGCAGTACTTC; CDR3 protein: CASSLDYRGEQYF; J gene: TRBJ2-7; clone size: .; D gene: .; V gene: TRBV7-6
CDR3 DNA: TGTGCCAGCAGGTTGACAGGATCAGAGACCCAGTACTTC; CDR3 protein: CASRLTGSETQYF; J gene: TRBJ2-5; clone size: few; D gene: .; V gene: TRBV12-3/TRBV12-4
CDR3 DNA: TGTGCCAGCAGCTCGACAGGGGAATACGCTATCTTTGGCTACACCTTC; CDR3 protein: CASSSTGEYAIFGYTF; J gene: TRBJ1-2; clone size: many; D gene: TRBD1; V gene: TRBV7-9